The rows below give T cell receptor beta chains drawn from one sample of a study of T cell responses to AZD1222 COVID-19 vaccine. TCRdb's table, derived via immunoSEQ multiplex PCR, lists solely in-frame clones and lacks some. In the table there are approximately 190,000 clones, almost 95% of which are singletons. The specimen was peripheral blood, collected on day 0 of AZD1222 vaccination. The receptor source for this set is an adult in good health. CDR3s include the opening cysteine and the closing phenylalanine or tryptophan. The D gene is left open where the match is weak.

v_gene: TRBV4-3
d_gene: -
j_gene: TRBJ1-5
CDR3aa: CASSQDTRGDQPQHF

v_gene: TRBV28
d_gene: TRBD1
j_gene: TRBJ1-1
CDR3aa: CASSLCWTGGRQGCPEAFF

v_gene: TRBV20-1
d_gene: -
j_gene: TRBJ1-1
CDR3aa: CSARRSTEAFF

v_gene: TRBV5-6
d_gene: TRBD1
j_gene: TRBJ2-2
CDR3aa: CASSLGPGQGATGELFF

v_gene: TRBV12-3/TRBV12-4
d_gene: -
j_gene: TRBJ2-7
CDR3aa: CASSSYRDEQYF

v_gene: TRBV12-3/TRBV12-4
d_gene: -
j_gene: TRBJ1-2
CDR3aa: CASSLQGNYGYTF

v_gene: TRBV25-1
d_gene: TRBD1
j_gene: TRBJ2-7
CDR3aa: CASSAHSGQENSYEQYF

v_gene: TRBV7-9
d_gene: -
j_gene: TRBJ1-2
CDR3aa: CASSRLSGYGYTF

v_gene: TRBV6-5
d_gene: -
j_gene: TRBJ1-1
CDR3aa: CASSYQGSTEAFF

v_gene: TRBV5-1
d_gene: -
j_gene: TRBJ1-2
CDR3aa: CASSLEGHNYGYTF

v_gene: TRBV9
d_gene: -
j_gene: TRBJ2-7
CDR3aa: CASSVAGNGEQYF

v_gene: TRBV11-3
d_gene: TRBD1
j_gene: TRBJ1-5
CDR3aa: CASSLDSQGQGGNQPQHF

v_gene: TRBV5-4
d_gene: TRBD2
j_gene: TRBJ2-3
CDR3aa: CASSFGTSGGSLDTQYF

v_gene: TRBV2
d_gene: -
j_gene: TRBJ2-2
CDR3aa: CASTARWGQSTGELFF

v_gene: TRBV7-9
d_gene: -
j_gene: TRBJ2-7
CDR3aa: CASNSNGAGEQYF

v_gene: TRBV7-3
d_gene: TRBD1
j_gene: TRBJ2-5
CDR3aa: CASSDRGRGETQYF

v_gene: TRBV10-3
d_gene: -
j_gene: TRBJ1-1
CDR3aa: CAAGVGGAFF

v_gene: TRBV6-1
d_gene: -
j_gene: TRBJ1-1
CDR3aa: CASSDPSNAEAFF

v_gene: TRBV14
d_gene: TRBD1
j_gene: TRBJ1-1
CDR3aa: CASSLFQGATEAFF

v_gene: TRBV3-1/TRBV3-2
d_gene: -
j_gene: TRBJ1-1
CDR3aa: CASSQDDLLRAEAFF

v_gene: TRBV12-3/TRBV12-4
d_gene: -
j_gene: TRBJ1-1
CDR3aa: CASSARGGAEAFF

v_gene: TRBV23-1
d_gene: TRBD1
j_gene: TRBJ1-1
CDR3aa: CASSQGRTGPGTEAFF

v_gene: TRBV7-7
d_gene: -
j_gene: TRBJ2-5
CDR3aa: CASSRTGLGQETQYF

v_gene: TRBV7-9
d_gene: -
j_gene: TRBJ2-3
CDR3aa: CASSFGTISTDTQYF

v_gene: TRBV2
d_gene: TRBD1
j_gene: TRBJ2-7
CDR3aa: CACTGVYEQYF

v_gene: TRBV4-2
d_gene: -
j_gene: TRBJ1-4
CDR3aa: CASSQYGGPPGSSGVRLFF

v_gene: TRBV7-2
d_gene: TRBD2
j_gene: TRBJ2-3
CDR3aa: CASSLRGADTQYF

v_gene: TRBV6-5
d_gene: -
j_gene: TRBJ1-2
CDR3aa: CASRPGTNYGYTF

v_gene: TRBV9
d_gene: TRBD1
j_gene: TRBJ1-1
CDR3aa: CASSETPGQAPYTEAFF

v_gene: TRBV18
d_gene: TRBD1
j_gene: TRBJ1-2
CDR3aa: CASSPQGADGYTF

v_gene: TRBV29-1
d_gene: TRBD1
j_gene: TRBJ1-2
CDR3aa: CSAGTGGVRYGYTF

v_gene: TRBV7-9
d_gene: -
j_gene: TRBJ1-2
CDR3aa: CASSLLSSDGYTF

v_gene: TRBV6-5
d_gene: -
j_gene: TRBJ2-7
CDR3aa: CASSTKYEQYF

v_gene: TRBV7-6
d_gene: -
j_gene: TRBJ2-7
CDR3aa: CASSSPVGGTGLDEQYF

v_gene: TRBV25-1
d_gene: TRBD2
j_gene: TRBJ2-7
CDR3aa: CASSERPGTRIVDEQYF

v_gene: TRBV28
d_gene: TRBD1
j_gene: TRBJ1-6
CDR3aa: CASSRNDRVHSPLHF

v_gene: TRBV29-1
d_gene: -
j_gene: TRBJ2-7
CDR3aa: CSVETRPSYEQYF

v_gene: TRBV19
d_gene: -
j_gene: TRBJ1-2
CDR3aa: CASSSHGTALTNYGYTF

v_gene: TRBV11-2
d_gene: -
j_gene: TRBJ1-5
CDR3aa: CASSLGREGKDSNQPQHF

v_gene: TRBV18
d_gene: -
j_gene: TRBJ1-1
CDR3aa: CASSTIVGGSGTEAFF

v_gene: TRBV9
d_gene: -
j_gene: TRBJ1-1
CDR3aa: CASSALIGGAFF